Following are 22 T cell receptor beta chains from one sample sequenced in a study of blood T cell repertoires in COVID-19. The table came from immunoSEQ multiplex PCR; TCRdb's copy has only in-frame clones and leaves some out. The table lists about 200,000 clones, over 70% of them singletons, with roughly 7.9% in the top ten. Sequencing input: peripheral blood. These receptors all stem from a woman older than 75 with acute or convalescent COVID-19.

V usage is TRBV10-1 and J usage is TRBJ2-5; 7 positions agree with TRBD1. The CDR3 covers 17 residues. With 2 bases clipped from V and 2 bases from J, the junction kept 11 bases outside the gene matches. Germline V CDR1 and CDR2: WNHNN, SYGVQD (reference sequence). The CDR3 nucleotides are TGCGCCAGCAGTGAGGATCAGACGGGACAGCCACAAGAGACCCAGTACTTC. Protein: CASSEDQTGQPQETQYF.

This clone was detected only a few times. The chain employs TRBV6-1 and TRBJ1-5; the D gene is possibly TRBD1 (5 bases). The V gene's germline CDR1 is MNHNS and CDR2 SASEGT. Trimming removed 0 bases from V and 0 bases from J, with 9 bases in between. This CDR3 is built from 16 residues. The CDR3 DNA reads TGTGCCAGCAGTGAAGCGCGGCAGGGTAGCAATCAGCCCCAGCATTTT. Translating it yields CASSEARQGSNQPQHF.

The rearrangement uses TRBV10-2 and TRBJ1-5; the D gene is possibly TRBD1 (6 bases). This CDR3 has 12 amino acids. V was trimmed by 9 bases and J by 3 bases, leaving 9 bases between them. Germline CDR1 and CDR2: WSHSY and SAAADI. The CDR3 region has the DNA TGCGCCAGTGGACAGTCCAATCAGCCCCAGCATTTT. Its protein is CASGQSNQPQHF.

The chain carries TRBV23-1 and TRBJ2-1; 8 nucleotides align to TRBD2. TRBV23-1 falls under the ORF class, with uncertain function. V dropped 6 bases and J dropped 6; count of bases not matched to a gene: 1. This CDR3 contains 12 residues. CDR3 protein: CASSRGGNEQFF. The CDR3 DNA sequence: TGCGCCAGCAGCCGGGGGGGCAATGAGCAGTTCTTC.

This chain joins TRBV11-2 and TRBJ1-5; D is unresolved. Germline CDR1 SGHAT, CDR2 FQNNGV. This CDR3 comprises 15 residues. The V and J ends lost 1 base and 6 bases respectively, with 13 bases between them. The CDR3 protein is CASSLVASIGQPQHF. The CDR3, as DNA: TGTGCCAGCAGCTTAGTGGCCAGTATTGGTCAGCCCCAGCATTTT. Full variable domain (rest looked up from reference TRBV11-2 and TRBJ1-5): EAGVAQSPRYKIIEKRQSVAFWCNPISGHATLYWYQQILGQGPKLLIQFQNNGVVDDSQLPKDRFSAERLKGVDSTLKIQPAKLEDSAVYLCASSLVASIGQPQHFGDGTRLSIL.

This clone was observed at least ten times. The chain has TRBV15 and TRBJ1-3; the match to TRBD1 covers 10 bases. CDR3 size: 15 residues. Per germline, CDR1 LNHNV and CDR2 YYDKDF (reference sequence). V dropped 5 bases and J dropped 4; count of bases not matched to a gene: 5. The CDR3 region is CATSGDRGQGNTIYF. The CDR3 bases are TGTGCCACCAGCGGCGACAGGGGGCAAGGAAACACCATATATTTT.

The CDR3 is CASGSRQGGSMYF. CDR3 nucleotides: TGTGCCAGCGGGAGCCGACAGGGAGGTAGTATGTACTTC. This sequence joins TRBV28 and TRBJ2-7, with D maybe TRBD1 (7 bases). The CDR3 length is 13 residues. Trimming took off 8 bases at V and 12 bases at J, with 23 bases between the two ends. Germline CDR1 reads MDHEN; CDR2 reads SYDVKM. The whole variable domain, filled in from reference TRBV28 and TRBJ2-7, reads DVKVTQSSRYLVKRTGEKVFLECVQDMDHENMFWYRQDPGLGLRLIYFSYDVKMKEKGDIPEGYSVSREKKERFSLILESASTNQTSMYLCASGSRQGGSMYFGPGTRLTVT.

The V gene is TRBV6-5, the J gene TRBJ2-7, with D possibly being TRBD1 (6 bases). The CDR3 contains 14 residues. CDR1 MNHEY and CDR2 SVGAGI come from the germline V gene. V lost 5 bases to trimming and J lost 0 bases, with 11 bases between them. The CDR3 region has the DNA TGTGCCAGCAGTCCTAACAGGGCCTCCTACGAGCAGTACTTC. Translating gives CASSPNRASYEQYF.

The chain employs TRBV2 and TRBJ1-6, with D tentatively TRBD1 (5 bases). Germline V CDR1 and CDR2: SNHLY, FYNNEI. The CDR3 length is 12 residues. V dropped 8 bases and J dropped 8 bases, with 10 bases sitting between them. The CDR3 loop is CASLGLDSPLHF. CDR3 DNA sequence: TGTGCCAGCCTGGGGCTGGATTCACCCCTCCACTTT.

The chain employs TRBV3-1 (or the pseudogene TRBV3-2) and TRBJ1-2; 8 nucleotides match TRBD1. Looked up from germline, CDR1 is LGHDT and CDR2 is YNNKEL (reference sequence). Trimming removed 2 bases from V and 4 bases from J; junction bases left unmatched: 6. The CDR3 totals 15 residues. The CDR3 DNA follows: TGTGCCAGCAGCCAACTGACAGGGGCAGGCTATGGCTACACCTTC. Amino acid sequence: CASSQLTGAGYGYTF.

The chain combines TRBV6-4 with TRBJ2-6; D call uncertain. There are 14 residues in the CDR3. V lost 2 bases, J lost 5 bases, and 7 bases lay in between. Germline lookup yields CDR1 MRHNA and CDR2 SNTAGT. CDR3 amino acids: CASSDRRRANVLTF. CDR3 sequence (DNA): TGTGCCAGCAGTGACCGCAGGAGGGCCAACGTCCTGACTTTC.

The chain couples TRBV6-5 to TRBJ1-1; D is uncertain. The germline gives CDR1 MNHEY, CDR2 SVGAGI. The CDR3 covers 13 residues. Trimming took off 9 bases at V and 6 bases at J, with 17 bases between the two ends. The CDR3, as DNA: TGTGCCAGTTTCGGGATTATAAACTCTGAAGCTTTCTTT. Translation: CASFGIINSEAFF.

This chain connects TRBV28 to TRBJ2-2, with TRBD2 matching 11 bases. Germline CDR1 MDHEN, CDR2 SYDVKM. CDR3 length: 16 residues. Unmatched junction bases numbered 5, after V lost 6 bases and J lost 2 bases. The CDR3 bases are TGTGCCAGCAGCTCAGGACTAGCGGGCAACACCGGGGAGCTGTTTTTT. Translating it yields CASSSGLAGNTGELFF.

This clone was seen a few times. V and J are TRBV5-6 and TRBJ1-1; 7 positions match TRBD1. Per the germline V gene, CDR1 is SGHDT and CDR2 is YYEEEE. The CDR3 is 17 residues long. The V segment lost 5 bases and the J segment 0 bases; nucleotides outside the gene matches: 13. The chain's CDR3 is CASRDRDSSTMNTEAFF. CDR3 sequence (DNA): TGTGCCAGCAGGGACCGGGACAGCTCTACAATGAACACTGAAGCTTTCTTT. The full variable domain, completed using reference TRBV5-6 and TRBJ1-1, is DAGVTQSPTHLIKTRGQQVTLRCSPKSGHDTVSWYQQALGQGPQFIFQYYEEEERQRGNFPDRFSGHQFPNYSSELNVNALLLGDSALYLCASRDRDSSTMNTEAFFGQGTRLTVV.

The rearrangement joins TRBV5-3 to TRBJ2-7, with TRBD2 as a possible D gene (6 bases). TRBV5-3 is an ORF for which the function is uncertain. This CDR3 spans 14 amino acids. Trimming took off 3 bases at V and 3 bases at J, with 13 bases between the two ends. CDR3 sequence: CARSYGGLHYEQYF. CDR3 nucleotides: TGTGCCAGAAGCTACGGGGGACTTCACTACGAGCAGTACTTC.

The V and J genes are TRBV3-1 (or the pseudogene TRBV3-2) and TRBJ2-7; 9 positions match TRBD2. CDR3 size: 15 residues. In germline, CDR1 is LGHDT, CDR2 YNNKEL (reference sequence). V was pared by 4 bases and J by 5 bases, with 9 bases of the junction left unmatched. In nucleotides, the CDR3 is TGTGCCAGCAGCCTTCCTGCGGGGGGGTCCGACGAGCAGTACTTC. Protein: CASSLPAGGSDEQYF.

This chain joins TRBV27 and TRBJ1-2; unclear D gene. Germline V CDR1 and CDR2: MNHEY, SMNVEV (reference sequence). The germline V and J ends were trimmed by 6 bases and 1 base, with 9 bases remaining between them. The CDR3 covers 13 residues. CDR3 in DNA: TGTGCCAGCAGCAAAGTCGGTAACTATGGCTACACCTTC. Translated: CASSKVGNYGYTF.

The chain combines TRBV10-2 with TRBJ1-2, with TRBD1 matching 8 bases. The V segment lost 8 bases and the J segment 3 bases; nucleotides outside the gene matches: 8. Looked up from germline, CDR1 is WSHSY and CDR2 is SAAADI. The CDR3 spans 14 residues. The CDR3 sequence is CASRGTGDYYGYTF. The DNA of the CDR3 is TGCGCCAGCCGCGGGACAGGCGATTACTATGGCTACACCTTC.

The chain couples TRBV3-1 (or the pseudogene TRBV3-2) to TRBJ2-1, with 11 bases aligning to TRBD2. Germline V lookup: CDR1 LGHDT, CDR2 YNNKEL (reference sequence). V shed 7 bases, J shed 8 bases, and the junction held 13 bases outside the gene matches. The CDR3 has 16 amino acids. The CDR3 spells CASTEIRTSGRHEQFF. The CDR3 coding sequence is TGTGCCAGCACCGAAATTCGGACTAGCGGGCGCCATGAGCAGTTCTTC.

This clone is a singleton in its sample. This chain joins TRBV5-4 and TRBJ2-1; 13 nucleotides line up with TRBD2. The CDR3 is made up of 16 amino acids. Germline CDR1 SGHNT, CDR2 YYREEE (reference sequence). V lost 3 bases and J lost 9; bases outside the gene matches: 9. This CDR3 is CASSSGLAGDLGEQFF. In nucleotides, the CDR3 is TGTGCCAGCAGCTCCGGACTAGCGGGAGATTTAGGTGAGCAGTTCTTC.

V gene TRBV7-3 combines with J gene TRBJ1-2, with 7 bases fitting TRBD1. The CDR3 runs 15 residues. V lost 4 bases and J lost 5; bases outside the gene matches: 10. Germline CDR1 is SGHTA and CDR2 is FQGTGA. The CDR3 region is CASSSEWQGVYGYTF. In nucleotides, the CDR3 is TGTGCCAGCAGCTCGGAGTGGCAGGGGGTATATGGCTACACCTTC.

The genes are TRBV5-1 and TRBJ1-1; no firm D call. Trimming took 2 bases from V and 1 from J, leaving 9 bases between them. Per germline, CDR1 SGHRS and CDR2 YFSETQ. CDR3 length equals 14 residues. The CDR3 protein is CASSFGERNTEAFF. DNA of the CDR3: TGCGCCAGCAGCTTCGGGGAAAGGAACACTGAAGCTTTCTTT.